This T cell receptor (beta chain) was captured in a study of T cells in Graves' hyperthyroidism and ophthalmopathy. Study-level information: Once the initial diagnosis was made, peripheral blood was obtained before any treatment. Findings and caveats of the study: Researchers found most expanded thyroid clonotypes above 0.001 in blood as well.

This clonotype was recorded many times. The antigen remains unidentified. The CDR3 runs 14 residues. Germline assignment: CDR1 MNHEY and CDR2 SMNVEV (reference sequence). V dropped 7 bases and J dropped 3 bases, with 16 bases sitting between them. Newly diagnosed patients aged 18 to 65 had hyperthyroidism of under 2 months' duration. Exclusion criteria comprised uncontrolled infection, other autoimmune disease, pregnancy or lactation. RNA transcripts served as the template for amplifying TCR beta CDR3 regions. The primer set for the first-round RT-PCR of the TCR CDR3 was HTBI. TCRdb recomputed calls from the multiplex PCR reads with MiXCR, one row per CDR3 protein. The sample holds about 280,000 distinct CDR3 sequences, less than 30% seen once.

The receptor's source is a man aged 35 to 55 with Graves' hyperthyroidism that later progressed to Graves' ophthalmopathy. Sequenced input: blood. The V call is TRBV27, the J call TRBJ2-7; possibly TRBD1 for D (5 bases). CDR3 DNA: TGTGCCAGCAAGTCCAGGGATTGGGACTACGAGCAGTACTTC. It is translated as CASKSRDWDYEQYF.